These 20 T cell receptor beta chains were all obtained from the same sample, sequenced in a study of early T cells in non-severe SARS-CoV-2 infection. TCRdb reprocessed the 5' RACE reads via MiXCR and lists one record per CDR3 protein. The sample shows tens of thousands of distinct CDR3 sequences, 13% to 15% of them seen only once. This sample comprised whole blood, obtained at baseline. The receptors here all came from an adult who was a healthcare worker with PCR-confirmed SARS-CoV-2 infection or an uninfected control (not recorded which).

This clonotype was counted between two and nine times. The CDR3, as DNA: TGCGCCACCCAGGGGACTAGCGGCATTTTGGATGAGCAGTTCTTC. Encoded protein: CATQGTSGILDEQFF. This chain joins TRBV10-2 and TRBJ2-1; 11 nucleotides align to TRBD2. The length of the CDR3 is 15 residues. V shed 10 bases and J 8 bases; nucleotides not matched to a gene: 13. Germline CDR1 WSHSY, CDR2 SAAADI.

A few counts support this clonotype. This chain links TRBV12-3 or TRBV12-4 with TRBJ2-3, with TRBD1 matching 7 bases. This CDR3 is built from 15 residues. The V and J ends lost 5 bases and 0 bases, in that order; junction bases with no gene match: 5. The CDR3 DNA is TGTGCCAGCAGTCCCCGGGACAGAAGCACAGATACGCAGTATTTT. It specifies CASSPRDRSTDTQYF.

This clonotype was seen repeatedly, ten times or more. One end of the junction is discordant with germline, which a read error may explain. The rearrangement uses TRBV7-8 and TRBJ2-1; tentative D call: TRBD2 (5 bases). Germline lookup yields CDR1 SGHVS and CDR2 FQNEAQ. The CDR3 runs to 13 residues. CDR3: CASSLAFPDEQFF. As DNA, the CDR3 is TGTGCCAGCAGCCTAGCCTTCCCCGATGAGCAGTTCTTC.

The chain links TRBV27 to TRBJ2-7; TRBD1 might be the D (5 bases). Germline CDR1 reads MNHEY; CDR2 reads SMNVEV (reference sequence). The CDR3 loop spans 14 amino acids. Trimming removed 3 bases at V and 4 bases at J, with 13 bases between. The CDR3 spells CASSFRARVYEQYF. CDR3 bases: TGTGCCAGCAGTTTTAGGGCCAGGGTTTACGAGCAGTACTTC.

The chain links TRBV2 to TRBJ2-7; D gene unclear. The CDR3 consists of 13 residues. The V gene's germline CDR1 is SNHLY and CDR2 FYNNEI. Trimming left V 7 bases short and J 0 bases short, with 10 bases between. The CDR3 DNA is TGTGCCAGCACCCCCGAGATCTCCTACGAGCAGTACTTC. Translation gives CASTPEISYEQYF.

This chain links TRBV6-5 with TRBJ2-2; 9 positions agree with TRBD1. The junction had 7 bases not matched to a gene; V was cut back by 2 bases and J by 3 bases. The CDR3 sequence is 17 residues long. Germline V gives CDR1 MNHEY, CDR2 SVGAGI. The DNA for the CDR3 is TGTGCCAGCAGTTACCGTGGACAGGGGCCCTACACCGGGGAGCTGTTTTTT. Its protein is CASSYRGQGPYTGELFF.

The chain carries TRBV27 and TRBJ2-5; D not certain. The CDR3 spans 15 residues. Germline V gene data show CDR1 as MNHEY and CDR2 as SMNVEV (reference sequence). Trimming took 4 bases from V and 0 from J, leaving 12 bases between them. The CDR3 sequence: CASSSPTDYQETQYF. The CDR3 coding sequence is TGTGCCAGCAGTTCCCCAACAGATTACCAAGAGACCCAGTACTTC.

The chain carries TRBV7-6 and TRBJ1-3; tentatively, D is TRBD1 (5 bases). Trimming removed 7 bases at V and 0 bases at J, with 10 bases between. In germline, CDR1 is SGHVS, CDR2 FNYEAQ. This CDR3 is built from 14 residues. The CDR3 region is CASTQGPSGNTIYF. The CDR3 DNA sequence: TGTGCCAGCACCCAGGGCCCCTCTGGAAACACCATATATTTT.

This clonotype was recorded a few times. The rearrangement links TRBV18 to TRBJ2-2, with D unclear. Trimming removed 3 bases from V and 3 bases from J, with 11 bases in between. In germline, CDR1 is KGHSH, CDR2 LQKENI. The CDR3 totals 15 residues. This CDR3 reads CASSPLGWDTGELFF. The CDR3 coding sequence is TGTGCCAGCTCACCCCTAGGGTGGGACACCGGGGAGCTGTTTTTT.

This clonotype was found a few times. CDR3 coding DNA: TGCAGCGTTGAGCCAGGGGGGAATACGCAGTATTTT. Translated: CSVEPGGNTQYF. J is TRBJ2-3 and V is TRBV29-1; TRBD1 might be the D (7 bases). Trimming left V 3 bases short and J 7 bases short, with 11 bases between. CDR3 size: 12 residues. Per germline, CDR1 SQVTM and CDR2 ANQGSEA.

This sequence joins TRBV11-2 and TRBJ2-5; the match to TRBD2 covers 8 bases. This CDR3 region has 16 residues. CDR1 is SGHAT, CDR2 FQNNGV, per germline. Germline trimming cut 5 bases from V and 4 bases from J; bases unmatched to any gene: 12. CDR3: CASSGGAGEGRETQYF. As DNA, the CDR3 is TGTGCCAGCAGCGGTGGAGCGGGAGAGGGTAGAGAGACCCAGTACTTC.

J is TRBJ2-7 and V is TRBV12-3 or TRBV12-4, with a tentative D call TRBD2 (6 bases). The V end was cut by 2 bases, the J end by 0 bases, with 14 bases between. The CDR3 has 16 amino acids. The CDR3 here is CASSLNPTGVSYEQYF. CDR3 nucleotides: TGTGCCAGCAGTTTAAATCCAACGGGAGTCTCCTACGAGCAGTACTTC.

The V gene is TRBV6-1, the J gene TRBJ1-2; no definite D call. Germline V gene data show CDR1 as MNHNS and CDR2 as SASEGT. V lost 7 bases and J lost 6, with 6 bases in between. The CDR3 extends over 10 amino acids. The CDR3 loop is CASTSHGYTF. The CDR3 DNA is TGTGCCAGCACCAGCCATGGCTACACCTTC.

This clonotype was seen repeatedly, ten times or more. The chain has TRBV9 and TRBJ1-3; D is possibly TRBD1 (6 bases). The CDR3 totals 16 residues. Trimming removed 3 bases from V and 2 bases from J, with 15 bases in between. The germline V gene has CDR1 SGDLS and CDR2 YYNGEE. CDR3 sequence reads: CASSGGQGKTGNTIYF. The CDR3 DNA sequence: TGTGCCAGCAGCGGAGGGCAGGGGAAGACTGGAAACACCATATATTTT.

The sample holds a few counts of this clonotype. This sequence joins TRBV11-2 and TRBJ1-1, with D maybe TRBD1 (5 bases). Between the trimmed V and J ends, which lost 5 bases and 3 bases, there was a span of 22 bases. Looked up from germline, CDR1 is SGHAT and CDR2 is FQNNGV. CDR3 size: 17 residues. The CDR3 is CASSPTGPGLWDTEAFF. CDR3 nucleotide sequence: TGTGCCAGCAGCCCCACCGGACCGGGACTTTGGGACACTGAAGCTTTCTTT. Drawing the rest from reference TRBV11-2 and TRBJ1-1, the complete variable domain is EAGVAQSPRYKIIEKRQSVAFWCNPISGHATLYWYQQILGQGPKLLIQFQNNGVVDDSQLPKDRFSAERLKGVDSTLKIQPAKLEDSAVYLCASSPTGPGLWDTEAFFGQGTRLTVV.

This clonotype was counted only a few times. J is TRBJ1-1 and V is TRBV12-3 or TRBV12-4; D unresolved. CDR3 length equals 11 residues. The germline V and J ends were trimmed by 5 bases and 1 base, with 2 bases remaining between them. The CDR3 sequence is CASSANTEAFF. Here the CDR3 DNA reads TGTGCCAGCAGTGCGAACACTGAAGCTTTCTTT.

This clonotype was counted at least ten times. The chain has TRBV28 and TRBJ2-7; possibly TRBD2 for D (5 bases). The CDR3 contains 15 residues. The V end was cut by 5 bases, the J end by 6 bases, with 20 bases between. CDR1 MDHEN and CDR2 SYDVKM come from the germline V gene. CDR3 DNA sequence: TGTGCCAGCAGTCTCAACGGATGGGGTGCGGGCGAGCAGTACTTC. The encoded protein is CASSLNGWGAGEQYF.

The genes are TRBV28 and TRBJ2-1, with D unclear. The CDR3 contains 11 residues. Germline V CDR1 and CDR2: MDHEN, SYDVKM. The ends were cut back, 7 bases at V and 7 bases at J, with 8 bases in the middle. CDR3 protein: CASTDLNEQFF. The CDR3 DNA is TGTGCCAGCACTGACTTGAATGAGCAGTTCTTC.

The chain employs TRBV7-6 and TRBJ2-3; no clear D. This CDR3 is built from 14 residues. V was trimmed by 2 bases and J by 5 bases, leaving 11 bases between them. Germline V gives CDR1 SGHVS, CDR2 FNYEAQ. The CDR3 sequence is CASSLSGAEDTQYF. CDR3 nucleotide sequence: TGTGCCAGCAGCTTATCTGGCGCCGAAGATACGCAGTATTTT.

The J gene is TRBJ1-2, the V gene TRBV2; D is unresolved. V was pared by 6 bases and J by 3 bases, with 8 bases between. CDR3 length: 12 residues. Germline values: CDR1 SNHLY, CDR2 FYNNEI. The CDR3 bases are TGTGCCAGCAGGCGGGTAGACTATGGCTACACCTTC. It specifies CASRRVDYGYTF.